Sequencing of this TCR beta chain was carried out in a study of identical twins. Broader study findings: Where out-of-frame alpha sequences were twin-shared, they showed excess low generation probability.

This clonotype was observed a handful of times. Its cognate antigen is unknown. TCRdb redid the calling of the 5' RACE reads with MiXCR, one entry per CDR3 protein. Of 1.5 million or so distinct CDR3 sequences in the sample, around 29% were seen once. Germline CDR1 is DFQATT and CDR2 is SNEGSKA (reference sequence). This CDR3 is built from 14 residues. Losses at the gene ends were 3 bases for V and 3 bases for J; bases not matched to a gene: 8. The rearrangement uses TRBV20-1 and TRBJ2-7; 7 bases line up with TRBD1. This TCR was sampled from a newborn girl in good health. What was sequenced was cord blood. The CDR3 loop is CSASPGTVGYEQYF. CDR3 sequence (DNA): TGCAGTGCTAGTCCCGGGACAGTCGGCTACGAGCAGTACTTC.